The clone carrying this T cell receptor beta chain was seen a handful of times. The target antigen is unknown. Germline assignment: CDR1 MNHEY and CDR2 SVGAGI. With V trimmed by 2 bases and J by 0 bases, 4 bases remained unmatched. This CDR3 is 16 amino acids long. This entry is derived from a study of CD8 T cells in ankylosing spondylitis. Study observations and caveats: Several highly homologous variants made up a TCR beta motif, and this motif appeared characteristic of ankylosing spondylitis blood.

Each CDR3 protein gets one entry after TCRdb re-called the 5' RACE reads with MiXCR. The sample yields a few hundred thousand distinct CDR3 sequences, 20% to 25% seen once. Input material: blood, either unsorted or a sorted T cell fraction (not recorded which). The origin of this receptor is a male donor with ankylosing spondylitis. This sequence joins TRBV6-5 and TRBJ2-5, with 9 bases lining up with TRBD2. The CDR3 loop is CASSYVGLAYQETQYF. The DNA for the CDR3 is TGTGCCAGCAGTTACGTGGGACTAGCTTACCAAGAGACCCAGTACTTC.